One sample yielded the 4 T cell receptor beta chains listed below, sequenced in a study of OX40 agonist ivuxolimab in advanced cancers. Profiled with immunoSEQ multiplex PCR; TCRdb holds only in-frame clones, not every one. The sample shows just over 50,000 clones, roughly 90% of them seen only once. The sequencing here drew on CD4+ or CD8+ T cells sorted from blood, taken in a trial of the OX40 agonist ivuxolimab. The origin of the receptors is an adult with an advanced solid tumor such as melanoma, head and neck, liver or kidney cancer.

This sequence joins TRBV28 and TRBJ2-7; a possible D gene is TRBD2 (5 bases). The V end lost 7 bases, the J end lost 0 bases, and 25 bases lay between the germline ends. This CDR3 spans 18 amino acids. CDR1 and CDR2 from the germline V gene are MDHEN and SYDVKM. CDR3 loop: CASTPSRVVPAHSYEQYF. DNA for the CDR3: TGTGCCAGCACCCCATCGAGGGTAGTCCCTGCCCACTCCTACGAGCAGTACTTC.

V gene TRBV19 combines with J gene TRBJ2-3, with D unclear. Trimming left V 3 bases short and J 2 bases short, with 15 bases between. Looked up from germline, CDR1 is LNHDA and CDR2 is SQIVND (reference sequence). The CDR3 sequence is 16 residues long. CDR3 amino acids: CASSIAALGATDTQYF. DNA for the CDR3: TGTGCCAGTAGTATCGCGGCTCTCGGAGCCACAGATACGCAGTATTTT.

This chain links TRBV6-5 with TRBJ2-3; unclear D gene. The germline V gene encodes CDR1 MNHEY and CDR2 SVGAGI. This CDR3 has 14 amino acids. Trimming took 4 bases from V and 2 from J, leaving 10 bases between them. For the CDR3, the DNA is TGTGCCAGCAGTTCATTTACGGACACAGATACGCAGTATTTT. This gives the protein CASSSFTDTDTQYF.

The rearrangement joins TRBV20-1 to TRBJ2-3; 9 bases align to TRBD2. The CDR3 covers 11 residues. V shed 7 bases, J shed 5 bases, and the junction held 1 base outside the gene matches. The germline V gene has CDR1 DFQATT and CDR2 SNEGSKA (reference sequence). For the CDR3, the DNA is TGCAGTGAACTAGCGGGAGATACGCAGTATTTT. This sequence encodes CSELAGDTQYF.